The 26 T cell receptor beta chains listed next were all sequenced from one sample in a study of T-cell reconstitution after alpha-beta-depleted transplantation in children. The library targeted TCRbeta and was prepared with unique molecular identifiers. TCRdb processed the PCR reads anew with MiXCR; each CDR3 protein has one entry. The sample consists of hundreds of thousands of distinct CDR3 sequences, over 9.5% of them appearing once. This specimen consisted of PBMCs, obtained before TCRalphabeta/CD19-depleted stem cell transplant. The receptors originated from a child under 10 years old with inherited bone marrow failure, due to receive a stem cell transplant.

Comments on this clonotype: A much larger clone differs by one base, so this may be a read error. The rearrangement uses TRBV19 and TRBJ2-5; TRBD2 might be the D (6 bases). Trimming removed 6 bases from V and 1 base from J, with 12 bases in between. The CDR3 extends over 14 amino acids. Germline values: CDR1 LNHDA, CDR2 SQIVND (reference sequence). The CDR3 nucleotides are TGTGCCAGTAGAAGCGGGCGGTGCCAAGAGACCCAGTACTTC. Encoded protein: CASRSGRCQETQYF.

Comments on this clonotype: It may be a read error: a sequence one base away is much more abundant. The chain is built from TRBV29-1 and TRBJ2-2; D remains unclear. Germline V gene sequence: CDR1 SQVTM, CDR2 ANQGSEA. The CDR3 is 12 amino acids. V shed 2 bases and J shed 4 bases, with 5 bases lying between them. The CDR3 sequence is CSVETSTGELFF. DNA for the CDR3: TGCAGCGTTGAAACATCCACCGGGGAGCTGTTTTTT.

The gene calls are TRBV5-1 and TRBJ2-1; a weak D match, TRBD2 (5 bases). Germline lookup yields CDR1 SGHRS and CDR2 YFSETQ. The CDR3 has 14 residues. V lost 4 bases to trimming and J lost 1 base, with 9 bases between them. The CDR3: CASSTGESYNEQFF. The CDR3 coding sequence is TGCGCCAGCAGCACCGGGGAATCCTACAATGAGCAGTTCTTC.

For the CDR3, the DNA is TGTGCCAGCAGCTTTAGCGGGAGGTACTCCTACGAGCAGTACTTC. It specifies CASSFSGRYSYEQYF. The chain employs TRBV11-2 and TRBJ2-7; 10 bases match TRBD2. The V gene end was trimmed by 3 bases and the J gene end by 0 bases; junction bases not matched to a gene: 2. CDR1 and CDR2 from the germline V gene are SGHAT and FQNNGV. The CDR3 spans 15 residues.

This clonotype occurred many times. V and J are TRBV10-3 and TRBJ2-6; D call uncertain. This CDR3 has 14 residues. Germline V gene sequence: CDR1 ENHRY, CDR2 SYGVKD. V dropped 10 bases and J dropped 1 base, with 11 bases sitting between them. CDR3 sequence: CATRWGSGANVLTF. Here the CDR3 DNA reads TGTGCCACCAGGTGGGGATCTGGGGCCAACGTCCTGACTTTC.

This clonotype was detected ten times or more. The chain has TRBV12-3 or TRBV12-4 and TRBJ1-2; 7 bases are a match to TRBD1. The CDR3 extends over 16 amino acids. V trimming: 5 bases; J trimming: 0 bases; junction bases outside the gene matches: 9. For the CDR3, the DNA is TGTGCCAGCAGTCCGGGACAGCCAGCCTCTAACTATGGCTACACCTTC. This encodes CASSPGQPASNYGYTF.

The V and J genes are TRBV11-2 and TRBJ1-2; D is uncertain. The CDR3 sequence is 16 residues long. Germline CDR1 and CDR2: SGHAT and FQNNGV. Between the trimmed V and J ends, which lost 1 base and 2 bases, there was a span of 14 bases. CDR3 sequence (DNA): TGTGCCAGCAGCTTAGGAAGAACAGCGGAGAACTATGGCTACACCTTC. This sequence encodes CASSLGRTAENYGYTF.

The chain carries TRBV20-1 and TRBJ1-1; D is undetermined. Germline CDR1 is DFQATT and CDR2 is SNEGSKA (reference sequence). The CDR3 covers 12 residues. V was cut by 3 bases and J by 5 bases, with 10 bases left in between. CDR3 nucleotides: TGCAGTGCTAGGGGTGTGGTGACTGAAGCTTTCTTT. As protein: CSARGVVTEAFF.

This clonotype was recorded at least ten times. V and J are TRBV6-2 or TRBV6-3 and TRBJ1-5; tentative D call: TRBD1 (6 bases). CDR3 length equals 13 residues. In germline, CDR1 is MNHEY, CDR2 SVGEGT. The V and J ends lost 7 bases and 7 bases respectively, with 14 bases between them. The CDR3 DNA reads TGTGCCAGCACCCGCGTAGGGGGACAGCCCCAGCATTTT. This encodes CASTRVGGQPQHF.

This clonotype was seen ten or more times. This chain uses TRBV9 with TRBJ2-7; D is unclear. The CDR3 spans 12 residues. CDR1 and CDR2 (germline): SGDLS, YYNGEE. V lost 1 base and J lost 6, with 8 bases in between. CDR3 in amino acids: CASSVPSGEQYF. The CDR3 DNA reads TGTGCCAGCAGCGTACCCTCCGGCGAGCAGTACTTC.

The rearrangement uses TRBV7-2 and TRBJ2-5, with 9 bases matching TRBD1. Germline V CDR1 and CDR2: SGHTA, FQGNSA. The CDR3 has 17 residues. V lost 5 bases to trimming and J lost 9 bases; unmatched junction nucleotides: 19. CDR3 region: CASSPRGPGTGLRPQYF. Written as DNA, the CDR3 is TGTGCCAGCAGCCCTAGGGGGCCCGGGACAGGGCTTCGACCCCAGTACTTC.

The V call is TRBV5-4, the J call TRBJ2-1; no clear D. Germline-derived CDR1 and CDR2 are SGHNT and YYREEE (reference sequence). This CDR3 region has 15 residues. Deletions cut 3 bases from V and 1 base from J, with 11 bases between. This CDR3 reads CASSSPSFSYNEQFF. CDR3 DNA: TGTGCCAGCAGCTCCCCTAGTTTTTCCTACAATGAGCAGTTCTTC.

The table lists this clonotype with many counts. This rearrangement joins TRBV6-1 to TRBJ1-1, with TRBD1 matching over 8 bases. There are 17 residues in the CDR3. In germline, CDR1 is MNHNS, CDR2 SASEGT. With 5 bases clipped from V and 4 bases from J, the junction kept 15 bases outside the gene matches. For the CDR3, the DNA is TGTGCCAGCAGTCCGCACCCGACAGGGGCGGGGGGCACTGAAGCTTTCTTT. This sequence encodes CASSPHPTGAGGTEAFF.

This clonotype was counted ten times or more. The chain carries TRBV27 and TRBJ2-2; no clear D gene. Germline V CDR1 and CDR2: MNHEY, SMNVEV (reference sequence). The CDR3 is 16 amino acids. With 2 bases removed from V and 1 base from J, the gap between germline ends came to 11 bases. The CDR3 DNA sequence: TGTGCCAGCAGTTTAGAATCATATCAGAACACCGGGGAGCTGTTTTTT. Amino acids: CASSLESYQNTGELFF.

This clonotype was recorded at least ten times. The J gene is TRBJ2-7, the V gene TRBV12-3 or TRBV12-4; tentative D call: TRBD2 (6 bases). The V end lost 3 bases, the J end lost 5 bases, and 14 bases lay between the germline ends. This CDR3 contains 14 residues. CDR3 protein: CASSFGGTVNEQYF. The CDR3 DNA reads TGTGCCAGCAGTTTCGGAGGGACGGTGAACGAGCAGTACTTC.

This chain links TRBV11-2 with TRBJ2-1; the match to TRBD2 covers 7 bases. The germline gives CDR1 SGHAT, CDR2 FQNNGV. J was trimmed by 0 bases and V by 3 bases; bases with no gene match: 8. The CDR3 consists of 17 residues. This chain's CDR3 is CASSFRRDYRSYNEQFF. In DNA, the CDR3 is TGTGCCAGCAGCTTCCGCCGGGACTATCGCTCCTACAATGAGCAGTTCTTC.

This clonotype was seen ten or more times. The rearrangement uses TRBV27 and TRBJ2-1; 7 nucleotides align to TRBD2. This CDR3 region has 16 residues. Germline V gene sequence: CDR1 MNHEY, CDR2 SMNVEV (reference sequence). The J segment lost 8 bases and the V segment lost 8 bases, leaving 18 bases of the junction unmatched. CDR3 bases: TGTGCCAGCGCGGTTACCGGGGGGTTAGCGTTGGATGAGCAGTTCTTC. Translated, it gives CASAVTGGLALDEQFF.

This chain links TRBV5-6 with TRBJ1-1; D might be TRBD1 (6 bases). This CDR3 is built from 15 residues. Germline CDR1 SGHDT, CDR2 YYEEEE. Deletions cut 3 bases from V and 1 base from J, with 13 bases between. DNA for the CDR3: TGTGCCAGCAGCTGGGTCGGACAGACGAACACTGAAGCTTTCTTT. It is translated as CASSWVGQTNTEAFF.

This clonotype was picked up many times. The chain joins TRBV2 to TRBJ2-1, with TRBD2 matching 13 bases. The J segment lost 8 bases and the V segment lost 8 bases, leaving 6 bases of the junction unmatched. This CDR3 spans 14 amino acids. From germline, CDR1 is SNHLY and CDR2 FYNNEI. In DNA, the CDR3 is TGTGCCAGCGGCGGGACTAGCGGGATCTATGAGCAGTTCTTC. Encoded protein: CASGGTSGIYEQFF. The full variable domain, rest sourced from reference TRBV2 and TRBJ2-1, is EPEVTQTPSHQVTQMGQEVILRCVPISNHLYFYWYRQILGQKVEFLVSFYNNEISEKSEIFDDQFSVERPDGSNFTLKIRSTKLEDSAMYFCASGGTSGIYEQFFGPGTRLTVL.

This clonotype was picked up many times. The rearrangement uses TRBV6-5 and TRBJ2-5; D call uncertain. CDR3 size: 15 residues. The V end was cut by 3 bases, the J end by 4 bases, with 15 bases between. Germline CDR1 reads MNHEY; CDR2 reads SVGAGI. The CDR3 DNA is TGTGCCAGCAGTTATTTAAGCGCCCTGGGAGAGACCCAGTACTTC. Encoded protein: CASSYLSALGETQYF.

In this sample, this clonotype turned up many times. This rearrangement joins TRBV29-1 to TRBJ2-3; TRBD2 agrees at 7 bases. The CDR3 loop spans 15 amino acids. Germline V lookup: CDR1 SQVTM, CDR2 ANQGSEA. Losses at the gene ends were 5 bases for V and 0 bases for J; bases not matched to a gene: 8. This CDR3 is CSVSGRPYSTDTQYF. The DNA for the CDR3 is TGCAGCGTTTCCGGGAGGCCTTATAGCACAGATACGCAGTATTTT.

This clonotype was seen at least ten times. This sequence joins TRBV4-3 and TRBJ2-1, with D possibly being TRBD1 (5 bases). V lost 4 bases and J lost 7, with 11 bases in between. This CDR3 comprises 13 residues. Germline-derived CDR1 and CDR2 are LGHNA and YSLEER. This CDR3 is CASSPQGRNEQFF. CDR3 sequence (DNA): TGCGCCAGCAGCCCCCAGGGCCGGAATGAGCAGTTCTTC.

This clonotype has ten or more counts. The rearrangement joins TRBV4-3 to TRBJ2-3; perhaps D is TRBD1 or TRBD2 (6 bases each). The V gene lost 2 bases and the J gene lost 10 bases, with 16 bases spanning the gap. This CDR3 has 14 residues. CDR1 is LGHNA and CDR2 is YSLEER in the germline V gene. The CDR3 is CASSQLVGGPSQYF. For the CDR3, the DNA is TGCGCCAGCAGCCAATTGGTGGGGGGCCCATCGCAGTATTTT.

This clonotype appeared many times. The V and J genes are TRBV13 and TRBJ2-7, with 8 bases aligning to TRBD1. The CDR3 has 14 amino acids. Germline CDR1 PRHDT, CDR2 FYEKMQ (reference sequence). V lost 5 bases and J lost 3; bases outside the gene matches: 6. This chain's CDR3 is CASSTTDRGYEQYF. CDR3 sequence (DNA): TGTGCCAGCAGCACCACAGACAGGGGCTACGAGCAGTACTTC. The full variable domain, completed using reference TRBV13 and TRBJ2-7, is AAGVIQSPRHLIKEKRETATLKCYPIPRHDTVYWYQQGPGQDPQFLISFYEKMQSDKGSIPDRFSAQQFSDYHSELNMSSLELGDSALYFCASSTTDRGYEQYFGPGTRLTVT.

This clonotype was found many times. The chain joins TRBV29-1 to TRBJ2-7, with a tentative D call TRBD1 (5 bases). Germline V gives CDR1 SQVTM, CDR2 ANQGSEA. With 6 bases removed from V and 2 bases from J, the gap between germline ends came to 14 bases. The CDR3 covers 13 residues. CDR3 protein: CSVRVGAAYEQYF. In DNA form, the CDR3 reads TGCAGCGTCAGGGTAGGGGCCGCCTACGAGCAGTACTTC.

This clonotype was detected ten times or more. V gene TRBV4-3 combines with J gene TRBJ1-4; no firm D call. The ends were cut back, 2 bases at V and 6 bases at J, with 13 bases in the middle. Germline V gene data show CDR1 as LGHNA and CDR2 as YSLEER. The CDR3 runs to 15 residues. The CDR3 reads CASSQMGIRYEKLFF. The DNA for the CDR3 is TGCGCCAGCAGCCAAATGGGGATTCGCTATGAAAAACTGTTTTTT.